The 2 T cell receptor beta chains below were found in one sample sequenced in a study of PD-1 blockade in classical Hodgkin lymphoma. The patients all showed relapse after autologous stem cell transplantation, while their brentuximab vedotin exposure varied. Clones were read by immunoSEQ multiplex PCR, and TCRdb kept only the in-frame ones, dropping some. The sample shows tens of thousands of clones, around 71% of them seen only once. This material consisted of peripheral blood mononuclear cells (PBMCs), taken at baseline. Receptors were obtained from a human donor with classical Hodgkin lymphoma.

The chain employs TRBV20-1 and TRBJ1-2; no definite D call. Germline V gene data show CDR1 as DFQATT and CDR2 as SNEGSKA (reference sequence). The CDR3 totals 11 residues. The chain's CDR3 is CSQSLGNGYTF. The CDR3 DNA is TGCAGCCAAAGTCTTGGTAATGGCTACACCTTC.

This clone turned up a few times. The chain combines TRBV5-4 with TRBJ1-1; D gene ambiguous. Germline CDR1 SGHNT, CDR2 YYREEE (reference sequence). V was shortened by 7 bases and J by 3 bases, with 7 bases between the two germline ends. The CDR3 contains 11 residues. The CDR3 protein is CASWDYTEAFF. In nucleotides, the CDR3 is TGTGCCAGCTGGGATTACACTGAAGCTTTCTTT. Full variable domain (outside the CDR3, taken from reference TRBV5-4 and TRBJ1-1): ETGVTQSPTHLIKTRGQQVTLRCSSQSGHNTVSWYQQALGQGPQFIFQYYREEENGRGNFPPRFSGLQFPNYSSELNVNALELDDSALYLCASWDYTEAFFGQGTRLTVV.